This TCR beta chain was captured by sequencing in a study of Graves' ophthalmopathy and Graves' hyperthyroidism. About the research overall: Hyperthyroidism was considered stable when no ophthalmopathy appeared within 18 months of follow-up. Study-wide results and limits: The model's prediction of ophthalmopathy progression had 70.59% sensitivity and around 72% specificity. Researchers report that a 13-signature model separated ophthalmopathy from stable hyperthyroidism, posting 87.88% sensitivity and about 80% specificity.

Hyperthyroidism patients, all newly diagnosed, had under 2 months' duration and ages of 18 to 65. On this clonotype itself: Antigen specificity is unknown.

Germline CDR1 SEHNR, CDR2 FQNEAQ (reference sequence). V gave up 4 bases and J gave up 9 bases, with 15 bases separating them. The length of the CDR3 is 14 residues. The sequenced template was RNA, covering the TCR beta CDR3 region. HTBI primers primed a first-round RT-PCR, and a second-round multiplex PCR followed. TCRdb re-called the multiplex PCR reads through MiXCR, storing one row per CDR3 protein. Seen here are roughly 600,000 distinct CDR3 sequences, just under 40% observed once, and the top ten hold about 4%. Input material: peripheral blood or thyroid tissue (not recorded which). This receptor was taken from an adult man with Graves' hyperthyroidism. The gene calls are TRBV7-9 and TRBJ2-2; D unclear. The CDR3 bases are TGTGCCAGCAGCTCTGGGGAAAGGGAAAGGGAGCTGTTTTTT. Translated: CASSSGERERELFF. The variable domain in full, completed from reference TRBV7-9 and TRBJ2-2, reads DTGVSQNPRHKITKRGQNVTFRCDPISEHNRLYWYRQTLGQGPEFLTYFQNEAQLEKSRLLSDRFSAERPKGSFSTLEIQRTEQGDSAMYLCASSSGERERELFFGEGSRLTVL.